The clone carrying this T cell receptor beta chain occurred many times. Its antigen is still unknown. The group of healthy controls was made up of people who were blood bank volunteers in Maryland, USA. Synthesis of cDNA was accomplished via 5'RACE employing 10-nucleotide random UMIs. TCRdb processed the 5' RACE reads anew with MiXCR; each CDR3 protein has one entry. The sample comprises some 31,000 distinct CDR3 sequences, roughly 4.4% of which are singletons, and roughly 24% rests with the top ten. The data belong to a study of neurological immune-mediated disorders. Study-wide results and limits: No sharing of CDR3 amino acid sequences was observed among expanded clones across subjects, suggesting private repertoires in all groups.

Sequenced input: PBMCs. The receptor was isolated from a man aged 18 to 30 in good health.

In DNA, the CDR3 is TGCAGCGCTACGACAGGGGAGGGCTATGGCTACACCTTC. Translated, it gives CSATTGEGYGYTF. The chain links TRBV29-1 to TRBJ1-2, with 8 bases aligning to TRBD1. CDR1 is SQVTM, CDR2 ANQGSEA, per germline. CDR3 length: 13 residues. The J segment lost 4 bases and the V segment lost 7 bases, leaving 8 bases of the junction unmatched.